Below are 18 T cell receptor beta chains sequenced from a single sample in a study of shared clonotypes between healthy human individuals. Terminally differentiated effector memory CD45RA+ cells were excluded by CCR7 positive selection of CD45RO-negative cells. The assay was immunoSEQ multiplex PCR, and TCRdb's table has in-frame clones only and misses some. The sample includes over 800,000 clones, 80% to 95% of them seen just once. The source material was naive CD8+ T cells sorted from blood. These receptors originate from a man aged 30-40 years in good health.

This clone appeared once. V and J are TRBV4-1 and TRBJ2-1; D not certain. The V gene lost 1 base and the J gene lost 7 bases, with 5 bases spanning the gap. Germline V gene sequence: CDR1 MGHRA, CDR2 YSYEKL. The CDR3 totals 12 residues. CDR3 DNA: TGCGCCAGCAGCCAAGTTGCGAATGAGCAGTTCTTC. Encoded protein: CASSQVANEQFF.

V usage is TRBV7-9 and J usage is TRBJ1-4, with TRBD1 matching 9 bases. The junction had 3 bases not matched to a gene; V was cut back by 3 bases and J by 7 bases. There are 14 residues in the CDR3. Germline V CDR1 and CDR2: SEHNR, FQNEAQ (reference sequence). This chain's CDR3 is CASSFGTGTEKLFF. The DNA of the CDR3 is TGTGCCAGCAGCTTTGGGACAGGGACTGAAAAACTGTTTTTT.

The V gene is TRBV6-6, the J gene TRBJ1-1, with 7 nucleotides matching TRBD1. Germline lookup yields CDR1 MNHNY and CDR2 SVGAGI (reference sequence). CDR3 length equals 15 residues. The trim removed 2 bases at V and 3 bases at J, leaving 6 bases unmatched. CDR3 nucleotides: TGTGCCAGCAGTTACGTGGCCGGACAGGACACTGAAGCTTTCTTT. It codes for CASSYVAGQDTEAFF.

The CDR3 sequence is CASSPRVAGELFF. The CDR3 nucleotides read TGTGCCAGCAGCCCCAGGGTGGCTGGGGAGCTGTTTTTT. The V call is TRBV28, the J call TRBJ2-2, with D tentatively TRBD1 (5 bases). The CDR3 sequence is 13 residues long. V was clipped by 6 bases and J by 8 bases, with 13 bases between them. CDR1 and CDR2 (germline): MDHEN, SYDVKM. The whole variable domain, filled in from reference TRBV28 and TRBJ2-2, reads DVKVTQSSRYLVKRTGEKVFLECVQDMDHENMFWYRQDPGLGLRLIYFSYDVKMKEKGDIPEGYSVSREKKERFSLILESASTNQTSMYLCASSPRVAGELFFGEGSRLTVL.

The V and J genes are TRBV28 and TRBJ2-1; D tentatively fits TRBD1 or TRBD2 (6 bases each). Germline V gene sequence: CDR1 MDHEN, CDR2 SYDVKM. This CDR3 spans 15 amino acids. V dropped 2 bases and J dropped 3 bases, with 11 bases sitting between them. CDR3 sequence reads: CASSLPGANYNEQFF. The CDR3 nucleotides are TGTGCCAGCAGTTTACCGGGGGCGAACTACAATGAGCAGTTCTTC.

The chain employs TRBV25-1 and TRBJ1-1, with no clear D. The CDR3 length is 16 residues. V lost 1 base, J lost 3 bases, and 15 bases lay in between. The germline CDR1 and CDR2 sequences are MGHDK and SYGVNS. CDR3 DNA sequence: TGTGCCAGCAGTGAATTACTATTGGGAAGGGACACTGAAGCTTTCTTT. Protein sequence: CASSELLLGRDTEAFF.

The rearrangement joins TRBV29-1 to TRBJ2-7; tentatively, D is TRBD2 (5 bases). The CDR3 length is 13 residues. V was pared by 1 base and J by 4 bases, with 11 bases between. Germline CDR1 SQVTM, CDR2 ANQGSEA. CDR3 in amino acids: CSVEGETQYEQYF. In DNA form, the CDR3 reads TGCAGCGTTGAAGGGGAGACCCAGTACGAGCAGTACTTC.

This CDR3 is CTTTWTSEYNEQFF. The CDR3 DNA is TGCACCACCACGTGGACTAGCGAGTACAATGAGCAGTTCTTC. The gene calls are TRBV29-1 and TRBJ2-1; 9 bases match TRBD2. The CDR3 sequence is 14 residues long. Germline-derived CDR1 and CDR2 are SQVTM and ANQGSEA.

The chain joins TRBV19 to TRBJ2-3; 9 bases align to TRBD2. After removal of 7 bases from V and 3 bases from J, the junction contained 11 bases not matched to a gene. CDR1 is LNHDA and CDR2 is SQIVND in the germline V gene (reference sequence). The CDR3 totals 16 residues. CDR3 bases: TGTGCCAGTAATCCTAGGGTTAGCGGGAGAACAGATACGCAGTATTTT. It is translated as CASNPRVSGRTDTQYF.

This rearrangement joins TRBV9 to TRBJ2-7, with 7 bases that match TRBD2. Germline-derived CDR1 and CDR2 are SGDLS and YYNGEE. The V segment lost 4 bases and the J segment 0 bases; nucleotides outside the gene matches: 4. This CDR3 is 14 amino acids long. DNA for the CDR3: TGTGCCAGCAGCTTTAGCGGGTTCTCCTACGAGCAGTACTTC. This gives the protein CASSFSGFSYEQYF.

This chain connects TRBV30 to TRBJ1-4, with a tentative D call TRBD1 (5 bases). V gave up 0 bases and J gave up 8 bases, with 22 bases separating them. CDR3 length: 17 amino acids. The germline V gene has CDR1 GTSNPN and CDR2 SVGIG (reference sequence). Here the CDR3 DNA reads TGTGCCTGGAGTGTAAGGGTATGCAGGGCTATTTACGAAAAACTGTTTTTT. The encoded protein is CAWSVRVCRAIYEKLFF.

In nucleotides, the CDR3 is TGTGCCAGCAGCTTCCGCGGGACAGCCTACAATGAGCAGTTCTTC. Protein product: CASSFRGTAYNEQFF. This chain uses TRBV5-4 with TRBJ2-1, with D maybe TRBD1 (7 bases). The germline CDR1 and CDR2 sequences are SGHNT and YYREEE (reference sequence). With 2 bases removed from V and 2 bases from J, the gap between germline ends came to 11 bases. This CDR3 has 15 residues.

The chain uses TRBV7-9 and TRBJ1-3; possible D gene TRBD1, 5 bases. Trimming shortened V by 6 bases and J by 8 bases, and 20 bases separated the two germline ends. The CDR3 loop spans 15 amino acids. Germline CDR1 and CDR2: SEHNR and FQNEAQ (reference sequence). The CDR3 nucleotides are TGTGCCAGCAGGACTACAGGAGGGCCGTTCGACACCATATATTTT. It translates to CASRTTGGPFDTIYF.

For the CDR3, the DNA is TGTGCCAGCAGCTTAGATACCTACGAGCAGTACTTC. Translating gives CASSLDTYEQYF. The chain links TRBV7-2 to TRBJ2-7; D is unclear. Trimming took 1 base from V and 2 from J, leaving 3 bases between them. The CDR3 runs to 12 residues. Germline V gene sequence: CDR1 SGHTA, CDR2 FQGNSA.

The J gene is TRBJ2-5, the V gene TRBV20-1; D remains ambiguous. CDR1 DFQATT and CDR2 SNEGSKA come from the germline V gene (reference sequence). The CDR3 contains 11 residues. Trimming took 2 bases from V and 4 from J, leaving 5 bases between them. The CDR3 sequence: CSARMPETQYF. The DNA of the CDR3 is TGCAGTGCTAGAATGCCAGAGACCCAGTACTTC.

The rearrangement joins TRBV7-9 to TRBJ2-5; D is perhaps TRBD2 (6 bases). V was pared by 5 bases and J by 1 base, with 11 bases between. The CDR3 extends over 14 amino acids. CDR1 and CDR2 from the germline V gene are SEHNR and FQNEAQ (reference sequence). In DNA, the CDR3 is TGTGCCAGCAGCCAGTCGGAGGGCCAAGAGACCCAGTACTTC. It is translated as CASSQSEGQETQYF.

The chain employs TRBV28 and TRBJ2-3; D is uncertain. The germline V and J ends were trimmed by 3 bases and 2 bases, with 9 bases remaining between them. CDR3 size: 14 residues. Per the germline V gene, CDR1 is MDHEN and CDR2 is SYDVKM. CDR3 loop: CASSFVGNTDTQYF. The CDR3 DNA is TGTGCCAGCAGTTTTGTAGGGAACACAGATACGCAGTATTTT.

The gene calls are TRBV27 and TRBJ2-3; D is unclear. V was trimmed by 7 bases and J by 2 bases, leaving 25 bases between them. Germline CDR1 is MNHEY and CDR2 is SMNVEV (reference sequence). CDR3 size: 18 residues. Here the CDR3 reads CASTPSPDRLTNTDTQYF. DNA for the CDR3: TGTGCCAGCACCCCAAGCCCCGATCGACTCACCAACACAGATACGCAGTATTTT.